These 14 T cell receptor beta chains came from one sample sequenced in a study of OX40 agonist ivuxolimab in advanced cancers. Here immunoSEQ multiplex PCR was the method, and the copy in TCRdb shows in-frame clones only, minus some. The sample shows 75,000 to 90,000 clones, roughly nine tenths of them seen only once. The sequences come from CD4+ or CD8+ T cells sorted from blood, collected in a trial of the OX40 agonist ivuxolimab. The receptors derive from an adult with an advanced solid tumor such as melanoma, head and neck, liver or kidney cancer.

This clone showed up just a few times. The chain employs TRBV7-9 and TRBJ1-6; tentative D call: TRBD1 (5 bases). The CDR3 runs to 13 residues. CDR1 SEHNR and CDR2 FQNEAQ come from the germline V gene (reference sequence). V was pared by 4 bases and J by 10 bases, with 11 bases between. CDR3 in amino acids: CASSSQEGSPLHF. The CDR3 DNA reads as TGTGCCAGCAGCTCACAGGAAGGGTCACCCCTCCACTTT. The full variable domain, its missing parts supplied by reference TRBV7-9 and TRBJ1-6, is DTGVSQNPRHKITKRGQNVTFRCDPISEHNRLYWYRQTLGQGPEFLTYFQNEAQLEKSRLLSDRFSAERPKGSFSTLEIQRTEQGDSAMYLCASSSQEGSPLHFGNGTRLTVT.

The chain uses TRBV5-1 and TRBJ2-3; 16 bases fit TRBD2. Germline V lookup: CDR1 SGHRS, CDR2 YFSETQ. The CDR3 totals 21 residues. V shed 4 bases and J 0 bases; nucleotides not matched to a gene: 14. The CDR3: CASSAGLAGGQGFGSTDTQYF. CDR3 DNA: TGCGCCAGCAGCGCGGGACTAGCGGGGGGGCAAGGCTTTGGGAGCACAGATACGCAGTATTTT. Looking up the rest from reference TRBV5-1 and TRBJ2-3 gives the full variable domain: KAGVTQTPRYLIKTRGQQVTLSCSPISGHRSVSWYQQTPGQGLQFLFEYFSETQRNKGNFPGRFSGRQFSNSRSEMNVSTLELGDSALYLCASSAGLAGGQGFGSTDTQYFGPGTRLTVL.

The rearrangement links TRBV7-6 to TRBJ2-7; D may correspond to TRBD1 or TRBD2 (5 bases each). This CDR3 comprises 16 residues. The ends were cut back, 1 base at V and 0 bases at J, with 13 bases in the middle. The V gene's germline CDR1 is SGHVS and CDR2 FNYEAQ. The CDR3 sequence is CASSLGPGRSSYEQYF. CDR3 sequence (DNA): TGTGCCAGCAGCTTAGGCCCGGGACGGAGCTCCTACGAGCAGTACTTC.

The chain employs TRBV5-4 and TRBJ1-1, with D unclear. V dropped 3 bases and J dropped 4 bases, with 19 bases sitting between them. There are 16 residues in the CDR3. Looked up from germline, CDR1 is SGHNT and CDR2 is YYREEE (reference sequence). The CDR3 region is CASSSGGPTGGTEAFF. CDR3 in DNA: TGTGCCAGCAGCTCCGGTGGGCCCACGGGAGGCACTGAAGCTTTCTTT.

The V and J genes are TRBV6-1 and TRBJ2-7, with 10 bases aligning to TRBD1. There are 14 residues in the CDR3. The V and J ends lost 7 bases and 5 bases, in that order; junction bases with no gene match: 8. Germline V gives CDR1 MNHNS, CDR2 SASEGT. The CDR3 nucleotides are TGTGCCAGCACCCTAGACAGGGGGCTGAACGAGCAGTACTTC. Residues: CASTLDRGLNEQYF.

This chain links TRBV2 with TRBJ2-7; 8 bases map to TRBD1. The CDR3 is made up of 13 amino acids. Germline V gene lookup returns CDR1 SNHLY and CDR2 FYNNEI. V gave up 8 bases and J gave up 7 bases; unmatched junction bases: 10. The CDR3 is CASESQGAGEQYF. The CDR3 bases are TGTGCCAGCGAAAGTCAGGGGGCGGGGGAGCAGTACTTC.

This clone has a count of ten or more. The chain is built from TRBV7-8 and TRBJ1-3; D remains ambiguous. Trimming left V 10 bases short and J 0 bases short, with 10 bases between. The germline gives CDR1 SGHVS, CDR2 FQNEAQ. The CDR3 extends over 13 amino acids. Here the CDR3 DNA reads TGTGCCACCCAACGCAACTCTGGAAACACCATATATTTT. Encoded protein: CATQRNSGNTIYF.

CDR3 DNA: TGCGCCAGCAGCCCCGGGGGTGCAGGGTATTACACCGGGGAGCTGTTTTTT. It encodes CASSPGGAGYYTGELFF. V is TRBV5-1 and J is TRBJ2-2; D is perhaps TRBD2 (6 bases). The V end lost 4 bases, the J end lost 3 bases, and 19 bases lay between the germline ends. CDR3 length equals 17 residues. Per germline, CDR1 SGHRS and CDR2 YFSETQ.

The chain uses TRBV28 and TRBJ1-5; 9 nucleotides agree with TRBD1. V lost 4 bases to trimming and J lost 4 bases; unmatched junction nucleotides: 8. Looked up from germline, CDR1 is MDHEN and CDR2 is SYDVKM. The length of the CDR3 is 16 residues. This chain's CDR3 is CASSSLRQGVNQPQHF. CDR3 sequence (DNA): TGTGCCAGCAGTTCTTTACGACAGGGGGTGAATCAGCCCCAGCATTTT.

V gene TRBV7-6 combines with J gene TRBJ2-1, with 9 bases lining up with TRBD2. CDR1 and CDR2 (germline): SGHVS, FNYEAQ. V gave up 4 bases and J gave up 2 bases; unmatched junction bases: 6. CDR3 size: 16 residues. CDR3 region: CASSSTSGPTYNEQFF. CDR3 coding DNA: TGTGCCAGCAGCTCCACTAGCGGGCCCACCTACAATGAGCAGTTCTTC.

V gene TRBV7-2 combines with J gene TRBJ2-1; maybe TRBD2 (5 bases). Trimming took 2 bases from V and 10 from J, leaving 15 bases between them. CDR1 is SGHTA and CDR2 is FQGNSA in the germline V gene. The CDR3 totals 14 residues. CDR3 sequence: CASSLSLASNEQFF. In nucleotides, the CDR3 is TGTGCCAGCAGCTTATCCCTAGCCTCCAACGAGCAGTTCTTC.

This clone came up once. This sequence joins TRBV9 and TRBJ2-2; D not certain. V lost 3 bases to trimming and J lost 4 bases, with 4 bases between them. Germline V gives CDR1 SGDLS, CDR2 YYNGEE. There are 12 residues in the CDR3. CDR3 in DNA: TGTGCCAGCAGCGCATTCACCGGGGAGCTGTTTTTT. It specifies CASSAFTGELFF.

This chain uses TRBV9 with TRBJ2-5, with D perhaps matching TRBD1 or TRBD2 (5 bases each). V lost 4 bases and J 9 bases, leaving 22 bases between the germline ends. The CDR3 has 15 residues. Germline V CDR1 and CDR2: SGDLS, YYNGEE. The CDR3 loop reads CASSPRGNLVGAQYF. The DNA for the CDR3 is TGTGCCAGCAGCCCAAGGGGAAACCTGGTCGGGGCCCAGTACTTC.

The V gene is TRBV7-2, the J gene TRBJ1-2; 7 bases agree with TRBD1. Trimming cost V 5 bases and J 6 bases; bases outside gene matches: 9. CDR1 and CDR2 from the germline V gene are SGHTA and FQGNSA. This CDR3 is 14 amino acids long. The CDR3 nucleotides are TGTGCCAGCAGCCTCAGGACAGGAGTCCATGGCTACACCTTC. Translated: CASSLRTGVHGYTF.